The 18 T cell receptor beta chains below all came from one sample that was sequenced in a study of OX40 agonist ivuxolimab in advanced cancers. Using immunoSEQ multiplex PCR, the repertoire was profiled, and TCRdb retains in-frame clones only, with some absent. The sample includes around 19,000 clones, 80% to 90% of them seen just once. Sample: CD4+ or CD8+ T cells sorted from blood, taken in a trial of the OX40 agonist ivuxolimab. The receptors here all came from an adult with an advanced solid tumor such as melanoma, head and neck, liver or kidney cancer.

The chain has TRBV13 and TRBJ1-6; TRBD1 might be the D (5 bases). This CDR3 contains 14 residues. Trimming cost V 6 bases and J 10 bases, with 16 bases left between them. Germline-derived CDR1 and CDR2 are PRHDT and FYEKMQ (reference sequence). The DNA of the CDR3 is TGTGCCAGCAGGCAGTGGAGGGGAGGATCACCCCTCCACTTT. Translation gives CASRQWRGGSPLHF.

The chain uses TRBV5-1 and TRBJ1-1, with D hard to call. The germline CDR1 and CDR2 sequences are SGHRS and YFSETQ. V was cut by 4 bases and J by 0 bases, with 7 bases left in between. The CDR3 loop spans 13 amino acids. CDR3 coding DNA: TGCGCCAGCAGCCAGAGACTGAACACTGAAGCTTTCTTT. Translation: CASSQRLNTEAFF.

CDR3 protein: CASFSRTLTSYEQYF. CDR3 bases: TGCGCCAGTTTCAGCCGAACCCTTACCTCCTACGAGCAGTACTTC. The chain couples TRBV23-1 to TRBJ2-7; no clear D. TRBV23-1 is placed among ORFs of uncertain function. CDR3 length: 15 amino acids. V was cut by 9 bases and J by 0 bases, with 18 bases left in between.

The V and J genes are TRBV4-2 and TRBJ2-7; D remains unclear. V was pared by 0 bases and J by 2 bases, with 17 bases between. This CDR3 has 17 amino acids. Germline assignment: CDR1 LGHNA and CDR2 YNFKEQ. For the CDR3, the DNA is TGTGCCAGCAGCCAAGAGAAGGTGGGCCTTTCGGCCTACGAGCAGTACTTC. Amino acids: CASSQEKVGLSAYEQYF.

CDR3 region: CASSLLNGDTQYF. The CDR3 region has the DNA TGTGCCAGCAGCTTGTTGAATGGAGATACGCAGTATTTT. The chain couples TRBV5-6 to TRBJ2-3; D is undetermined. The CDR3 has 13 amino acids. Germline V CDR1 and CDR2: SGHDT, YYEEEE. Trimming removed 1 base at V and 5 bases at J, with 8 bases between.

The CDR3 DNA reads as TGCGCCAGCAGCCAGGACCCATATAGCAATCAGCCCCAGCATTTT. This codes for CASSQDPYSNQPQHF. The chain recombines TRBV5-1 with TRBJ1-5; no clear D gene. The CDR3 totals 15 residues. Germline values: CDR1 SGHRS, CDR2 YFSETQ. V lost 4 bases, J lost 0 bases, and 11 bases lay in between.

The rearrangement links TRBV5-5 to TRBJ1-5; 10 bases are a match to TRBD1. The germline V gene has CDR1 SGHKS and CDR2 YYEKEE (reference sequence). The junction had 5 bases not matched to a gene; V was cut back by 3 bases and J by 5 bases. The CDR3 runs 15 residues. CDR3 coding DNA: TGTGCCAGCAGCTCCGGACAGGGGGTTCATCAGCCCCAGCATTTT. It translates to CASSSGQGVHQPQHF. The variable domain in full, completed from reference TRBV5-5 and TRBJ1-5, reads DAGVTQSPTHLIKTRGQQVTLRCSPISGHKSVSWYQQVLGQGPQFIFQYYEKEERGRGNFPDRFSARQFPNYSSELNVNALLLGDSALYLCASSSGQGVHQPQHFGDGTRLSIL.

This chain links TRBV4-1 with TRBJ2-2, with D possibly matching TRBD1 (5 bases). V was cut by 4 bases and J by 6 bases, with 15 bases left in between. The CDR3 is made up of 15 amino acids. Germline V gives CDR1 MGHRA, CDR2 YSYEKL. CDR3 DNA sequence: TGCGCCAGCAGCCCCCAGGGTAACTCCCCCGGGGAGCTGTTTTTT. Translating gives CASSPQGNSPGELFF.

This chain uses TRBV27 with TRBJ1-2, with D perhaps TRBD1 (5 bases). Germline assignment: CDR1 MNHEY and CDR2 SMNVEV (reference sequence). This CDR3 contains 13 residues. With 4 bases removed from V and 8 bases from J, the gap between germline ends came to 14 bases. CDR3 nucleotide sequence: TGTGCCAGCAGTTCCACCACCTGGGGGGGCTACACCTTC. It specifies CASSSTTWGGYTF.

The rearrangement links TRBV11-3 to TRBJ2-5; 11 positions agree with TRBD1. The CDR3 contains 16 residues. CDR1 and CDR2 (germline): SGHNT, YENEEA. Trimming cost V 4 bases and J 1 base; bases outside gene matches: 5. CDR3 sequence (DNA): TGTGCCAGCAGCTCCCTAGGACAGGGGGCCCAAGAGACCCAGTACTTC. Translation: CASSSLGQGAQETQYF.

This clone was seen a single time. J is TRBJ2-5 and V is TRBV19, with TRBD2 identical over 7 bases. Germline CDR1 reads LNHDA; CDR2 reads SQIVND (reference sequence). The CDR3 is made up of 14 amino acids. V shed 4 bases, J shed 4 bases, and the junction held 6 bases outside the gene matches. The chain's CDR3 is CASSTSASGETQYF. The CDR3 DNA is TGTGCCAGTAGTACGTCGGCTAGCGGAGAGACCCAGTACTTC.

J is TRBJ2-5 and V is TRBV10-2; 12 nucleotides align to TRBD2. The trim removed 6 bases at V and 7 bases at J, leaving 9 bases unmatched. From germline, CDR1 is WSHSY and CDR2 SAAADI. The CDR3 has 15 residues. The DNA of the CDR3 is TGCGCCAGCAGAGAACTAGCGGGGGGACGTGGGACCCAGTACTTC. Translated, it gives CASRELAGGRGTQYF.

The chain employs TRBV6-6 and TRBJ1-5, with 7 bases identical to TRBD1. Looked up from germline, CDR1 is MNHNY and CDR2 is SVGAGI (reference sequence). The CDR3 is 14 residues long. The ends lost 5 bases at V and 6 bases at J; junction bases unmatched: 7. The DNA for the CDR3 is TGTGCCAGCAGTGAGACAGGGTTTACTCAGCCCCAGCATTTT. Its translation: CASSETGFTQPQHF.

The rearrangement joins TRBV14 to TRBJ2-7; possible D gene TRBD1, 5 bases. The V gene lost 0 bases and the J gene lost 6 bases, with 15 bases spanning the gap. Germline assignment: CDR1 SGHDN and CDR2 FVKESK. CDR3 size: 15 residues. In DNA form, the CDR3 reads TGTGCCAGCAGCCAAGACCCTCAGGGATGGGCCGAGCAGTACTTC. Its translation: CASSQDPQGWAEQYF.

The rearrangement links TRBV7-9 to TRBJ1-6, with D perhaps TRBD1 (5 bases). Germline CDR1 is SEHNR and CDR2 is FQNEAQ (reference sequence). This CDR3 contains 14 residues. V lost 6 bases to trimming and J lost 10 bases, with 16 bases between them. CDR3 residues: CASSVGGGDSPLHF. Written as DNA, the CDR3 is TGTGCCAGCAGTGTGGGTGGGGGGGACTCACCCCTCCACTTT.

J is TRBJ2-5 and V is TRBV21-1. TRBV21-1 is given as a pseudogene. This CDR3 has 13 residues. The CDR3 reads CAAPVMGQETQYF. In DNA form, the CDR3 reads TGTGCCGCTCCTGTGATGGGTCAAGAGACCCAGTACTTC.

CDR3 protein: CASSSPSGVAYEQYF. The CDR3 DNA follows: TGTGCCAGCAGCTCCCCTAGCGGCGTGGCCTACGAGCAGTACTTC. V gene TRBV5-4 combines with J gene TRBJ2-7, with 7 positions matching TRBD2. V shed 3 bases and J 2 bases; nucleotides not matched to a gene: 8. The CDR3 loop spans 15 amino acids. Per germline, CDR1 SGHNT and CDR2 YYREEE (reference sequence).

V usage is TRBV5-1 and J usage is TRBJ2-5, with D possibly TRBD1 on 6 matching bases. This CDR3 has 16 amino acids. Per the germline V gene, CDR1 is SGHRS and CDR2 is YFSETQ. The ends were cut back, 2 bases at V and 4 bases at J, with 18 bases in the middle. CDR3 loop: CASSFGQQGLLETQYF. DNA of the CDR3: TGCGCCAGCAGCTTCGGGCAACAGGGTCTTTTAGAGACCCAGTACTTC.